This entry lists 21 T cell receptor beta chains sequenced from one sample in a study of OX40 agonist ivuxolimab in advanced cancers. The table came from immunoSEQ multiplex PCR; TCRdb's copy has only in-frame clones and leaves some out. In the table there are approximately 92,000 clones, approximately 80% of which are singletons. The source was CD4+ or CD8+ T cells sorted from blood, collected in a trial of the OX40 agonist ivuxolimab. The source of these receptors is an adult with an advanced solid tumor such as melanoma, head and neck, liver or kidney cancer.

The chain is built from TRBV19 and TRBJ1-5; no definite D call. The V end lost 7 bases, the J end lost 4 bases, and 11 bases lay between the germline ends. Germline V gene sequence: CDR1 LNHDA, CDR2 SQIVND (reference sequence). This CDR3 contains 13 residues. CDR3 in DNA: TGTGCCAGTACCCTAGACGTTAATCAGCCCCAGCATTTT. This gives the protein CASTLDVNQPQHF.

The chain joins TRBV14 to TRBJ1-1; weak D call: TRBD1 (5 bases). Germline loops: CDR1 SGHDN, CDR2 FVKESK. The V gene lost 2 bases and the J gene lost 6 bases, with 13 bases spanning the gap. The CDR3 is 14 amino acids. The CDR3 DNA sequence: TGTGCCAGCAGCCAAATATACGGACAACCTGAAGCTTTCTTT. Residues: CASSQIYGQPEAFF.

The gene calls are TRBV13 and TRBJ1-5; TRBD1 is a possible D gene (5 bases). CDR3 length equals 14 residues. Per the germline V gene, CDR1 is PRHDT and CDR2 is FYEKMQ (reference sequence). With 0 bases removed from V and 9 bases from J, the gap between germline ends came to 12 bases. The CDR3 DNA sequence: TGTGCCAGCAGCTTAGGGTCAGGGACGAGGCCCCAGCATTTT. This encodes CASSLGSGTRPQHF.

The chain recombines TRBV19 with TRBJ2-1; 12 bases align to TRBD2. CDR3 length: 16 residues. After removal of 6 bases from V and 10 bases from J, the junction contained 13 bases not matched to a gene. The germline V gene encodes CDR1 LNHDA and CDR2 SQIVND (reference sequence). The DNA of the CDR3 is TGTGCCAGTAGGAGACTAGCGGGAGACCCCGTCGGGGAGCAGTTCTTC. Protein sequence: CASRRLAGDPVGEQFF.

A word on this clone: The identical CDR3 is also encoded by other nucleotide sequences in the sample. The CDR3 is CASTRGEGYTF. The CDR3 nucleotides read TGTGCCAGCACCCGGGGGGAAGGTTACACCTTC. This chain connects TRBV6-5 to TRBJ1-2, with D tentatively TRBD1 (5 bases). V lost 7 bases, J lost 11 bases, and 14 bases lay in between. The CDR3 totals 11 residues. Germline loops: CDR1 MNHEY, CDR2 SVGAGI.

The chain joins TRBV5-6 to TRBJ2-7; either TRBD1 or TRBD2 may fit D (5 bases each). The CDR3 extends over 14 amino acids. Trimming removed 0 bases from V and 2 bases from J, with 9 bases in between. Germline values: CDR1 SGHDT, CDR2 YYEEEE. The CDR3 reads CASSLGDGTYEQYF. The CDR3 DNA reads TGTGCCAGCAGCTTGGGGGACGGTACCTACGAGCAGTACTTC.

This rearrangement joins TRBV2 to TRBJ2-1; D remains ambiguous. V was pared by 4 bases and J by 8 bases, with 9 bases between. The CDR3 covers 12 residues. Germline V gene lookup returns CDR1 SNHLY and CDR2 FYNNEI. CDR3 in amino acids: CASSGGRDEQFF. CDR3 nucleotides: TGTGCCAGCAGTGGGGGAAGGGATGAGCAGTTCTTC. Variable domain in full (rest from reference TRBV2 and TRBJ2-1): EPEVTQTPSHQVTQMGQEVILRCVPISNHLYFYWYRQILGQKVEFLVSFYNNEISEKSEIFDDQFSVERPDGSNFTLKIRSTKLEDSAMYFCASSGGRDEQFFGPGTRLTVL.

The rearrangement joins TRBV7-9 to TRBJ2-3; weak D call: TRBD1 (5 bases). Germline CDR1 reads SEHNR; CDR2 reads FQNEAQ (reference sequence). Between the trimmed V and J ends, which lost 3 bases and 2 bases, there was a span of 9 bases. The CDR3 contains 14 residues. This CDR3 is CASSLGQNTDTQYF. The CDR3 coding sequence is TGTGCCAGCAGCTTGGGGCAGAACACAGATACGCAGTATTTT.

J is TRBJ2-7 and V is TRBV6-5, with TRBD1 matching over 7 bases. Unmatched junction bases numbered 5, after V lost 6 bases and J lost 3 bases. CDR1 MNHEY and CDR2 SVGAGI come from the germline V gene. This CDR3 region has 13 residues. The CDR3 spells CASRRDRGYEQYF. The DNA for the CDR3 is TGTGCCAGCAGACGGGACAGAGGCTACGAGCAGTACTTC.

CDR3 protein: CATSRYHEQYF. The CDR3 DNA sequence: TGTGCCACCTCTAGGTACCACGAGCAGTACTTC. V usage is TRBV19 and J usage is TRBJ2-7; D not resolved. The ends were cut back, 10 bases at V and 5 bases at J, with 12 bases in the middle. Germline loops: CDR1 LNHDA, CDR2 SQIVND (reference sequence). This CDR3 is 11 amino acids long.

The V call is TRBV6-4, the J call TRBJ2-3, with D unresolved. V lost 2 bases to trimming and J lost 3 bases, with 12 bases between them. The length of the CDR3 is 15 residues. Germline V gene lookup returns CDR1 MRHNA and CDR2 SNTAGT. CDR3 sequence reads: CASSDTASPTDTQYF. The CDR3, as DNA: TGTGCCAGCAGTGACACGGCGTCTCCGACAGATACGCAGTATTTT.

The chain employs TRBV5-6 and TRBJ2-7; no clear D. From germline, CDR1 is SGHDT and CDR2 YYEEEE. V lost 0 bases to trimming and J lost 0 bases, with 10 bases between them. The CDR3 covers 15 residues. The chain's CDR3 is CASSLGQAISYEQYF. As DNA, the CDR3 is TGTGCCAGCAGCTTGGGGCAGGCGATCTCCTACGAGCAGTACTTC.

The J gene is TRBJ2-5, the V gene TRBV7-7, with D unresolved. This CDR3 comprises 13 residues. Looked up from germline, CDR1 is SSHAT and CDR2 is FNYEAQ (reference sequence). V lost 2 bases to trimming and J lost 7 bases, with 11 bases between them. CDR3 bases: TGTGCCAGCAGCTTAAAAGAATTCGGGACCCAGTACTTC. The encoded protein is CASSLKEFGTQYF. Together with reference TRBV7-7 and TRBJ2-5, the CDR3 gives the full variable domain: GAGVSQSPRYKVTKRGQDVTLRCDPISSHATLYWYQQALGQGPEFLTYFNYEAQPDKSGLPSDRFSAERPEGSISTLTIQRTEQRDSAMYRCASSLKEFGTQYFGPGTRLLVL.

This clone was seen just once. This chain joins TRBV7-8 and TRBJ2-2, with D maybe TRBD1 (6 bases). CDR1 is SGHVS, CDR2 FQNEAQ, per germline. The CDR3 runs to 16 residues. V lost 1 base and J lost 5, with 14 bases in between. In DNA, the CDR3 is TGTGCCAGCAGCTTAGGGGCAGGGGTTAATACCGGGGAGCTGTTTTTT. Translating it yields CASSLGAGVNTGELFF.

The chain is built from TRBV11-2 and TRBJ2-1; D may be TRBD2 (5 bases). Per the germline V gene, CDR1 is SGHAT and CDR2 is FQNNGV. This CDR3 is built from 16 residues. The ends were cut back, 5 bases at V and 2 bases at J, with 16 bases in the middle. Here the CDR3 DNA reads TGTGCCAGCAGCCCAGAGGGCCCTGGACCCTACAATGAGCAGTTCTTC. This encodes CASSPEGPGPYNEQFF.

The CDR3 bases are TGTGCCAGCAGCCCATCCGCGGATACGCAGTATTTT. The encoded protein is CASSPSADTQYF. This chain uses TRBV7-9 with TRBJ2-3; D unclear. The CDR3 spans 12 residues. V was clipped by 5 bases and J by 6 bases, with 9 bases between them. Per germline, CDR1 SEHNR and CDR2 FQNEAQ (reference sequence).

This chain links TRBV28 with TRBJ1-2; perhaps TRBD1 as D (5 bases). The germline V and J ends were trimmed by 6 bases and 5 bases, with 10 bases remaining between them. Germline V gives CDR1 MDHEN, CDR2 SYDVKM. The CDR3 sequence is 12 residues long. The chain's CDR3 is CASRVGGYGYTF. CDR3 coding DNA: TGTGCCAGCAGGGTTGGGGGATATGGCTACACCTTC.

This clone turned up a few times. The chain has TRBV6-5 and TRBJ1-2, with unresolved D. Between the trimmed V and J ends, which lost 7 bases and 6 bases, there was a span of 18 bases. CDR1 MNHEY and CDR2 SVGAGI come from the germline V gene. The CDR3 has 14 residues. CDR3 protein: CASTQDRQNHGYTF. Here the CDR3 DNA reads TGTGCCAGCACCCAGGATCGGCAGAATCATGGCTACACCTTC.

The V and J genes are TRBV5-6 and TRBJ2-7, with a tentative D call TRBD1 (5 bases). Germline CDR1 SGHDT, CDR2 YYEEEE. The CDR3 sequence is 16 residues long. V was pared by 0 bases and J by 6 bases, with 19 bases between. The CDR3 loop is CASSLGLRIDSAEQYF. CDR3 bases: TGTGCCAGCAGCTTGGGCTTAAGAATAGACAGCGCCGAGCAGTACTTC.

V and J are TRBV2 and TRBJ1-4; D ambiguous. There are 12 residues in the CDR3. Germline V gene sequence: CDR1 SNHLY, CDR2 FYNNEI. Trimming stripped 5 bases from V and 7 bases from J, with 8 bases between. The CDR3 loop reads CASSLDGEKLFF. The DNA of the CDR3 is TGTGCCAGCAGTCTGGATGGTGAAAAACTGTTTTTT.

This CDR3 reads CASSPRLEPSTEAFF. For the CDR3, the DNA is TGTGCCAGCAGCCCCCGGTTGGAGCCGAGCACTGAAGCTTTCTTT. The chain has TRBV9 and TRBJ1-1; D is undetermined. Germline CDR1 is SGDLS and CDR2 is YYNGEE. V lost 4 bases, J lost 4 bases, and 17 bases lay in between. The CDR3 is 15 amino acids.